Listed below are T cell receptor beta chains from one sample, sequenced in a study of blood T cells in healthy people across ages. Via MiXCR, TCRdb re-called the 5' RACE reads, giving one row per CDR3 protein. The sample carries 800,000 or so distinct CDR3 sequences, less than 60% recorded once. The material sequenced was blood. The receptors originated from an older man in good health. The CDR3 runs from the conserved cysteine through the conserved F or W. A D gene is named only where the DNA matches it firmly. Clone size is stated in some rows and not others, as once, few, many or a class when expanded.

TRBJ2-7 - - TRBV3-1 14 CASSHGSGSSEQYF TGTGCCAGCAGCCATGGGTCGGGCTCTTCCGAGCAGTACTTC
TRBJ1-4 - TRBD1 TRBV20-1 14 CSARTGQANEKLFF TGCAGTGCTCGGACAGGCCAGGCTAATGAAAAACTGTTTTTT
TRBJ2-1 many TRBD1 TRBV7-3 15 CASSPTGQGLDEQFF TGTGCCAGCAGTCCTACGGGACAGGGGTTGGATGAGCAGTTCTTC
TRBJ1-1 once - TRBV7-2 15 CASSLVAQKNTEAFF TGTGCCAGCAGCTTAGTAGCGCAGAAGAACACTGAAGCTTTCTTT
TRBJ2-6 few - TRBV20-1 13 CSAKSSGANVLTF TGCAGTGCTAAGTCCTCTGGGGCCAACGTCCTGACTTTC
TRBJ2-5 few TRBD1 TRBV27 15 CASITYRGAVETQYF TGTGCCAGCATTACCTACAGGGGTGCCGTAGAGACCCAGTACTTC
TRBJ1-5 - - TRBV29-1 12 CSAQEAQGPQHF TGCAGCGCCCAGGAGGCCCAGGGACCCCAGCATTTT
TRBJ2-7 - - TRBV9 14 CASSVTQGGYEQYF TGTGCCAGCAGCGTAACCCAGGGCGGGTACGAGCAGTACTTC
TRBJ2-5 - - TRBV28 11 CASRLDATQYF TGTGCCAGCAGATTGGACGCGACCCAGTACTTC
TRBJ2-3 few TRBD2 TRBV3-1 15 CASSRGASGTDTQYF TGTGCCAGCAGCCGGGGGGCTAGCGGGACAGATACGCAGTATTTT
TRBJ2-1 many TRBD2 TRBV4-3 15 CASSQGLAGYNEQFF TGTGCCAGCAGTCAAGGACTAGCGGGATACAATGAGCAGTTCTTC
TRBJ2-7 - - TRBV5-1 15 CASSLEGQKGYEQYF TGCGCCAGCAGCTTGGAAGGACAAAAGGGTTACGAGCAGTACTTC
TRBJ2-2 - TRBD2 TRBV9 16 CASSVPSGSATGELFF TGTGCCAGCAGCGTACCTAGCGGGAGTGCGACCGGGGAGCTGTTTTTT
TRBJ2-5 - - TRBV21-1 18 CASSPLPSHLRGLGVQYF TGTGCCAGCAGCCCCTTGCCTAGTCATCTGCGAGGGTTAGGTGTGCAGTACTTC
TRBJ2-5 - TRBD2 TRBV2 15 CASSGLAGLIETQYF TGTGCCAGCAGTGGACTAGCGGGACTGATAGAGACCCAGTACTTC
TRBJ2-4 - TRBD2 TRBV12-3/TRBV12-4 18 CASSSFGAGGGKDNEQYF TGTGCCAGCAGTTCCTTTGGAGCGGGAGGTGGGAAGGACAATGAGCAGTACTTC
TRBJ2-1 - TRBD1 TRBV11-2 15 CASSPGTGIYNEQLF TGTGCCAGCAGCCCCGGGACAGGGATCTACAATGAGCAGTTGTTC
TRBJ2-5 - - TRBV5-1 17 CASSLAASESIKETQYF TGCGCCAGCAGCTTGGCGGCTAGCGAGTCAATAAAAGAGACCCAGTACTTC
TRBJ1-2 - - TRBV7-9 11 CASSSTDAGTF TGTGCCAGCAGCTCGACGGACGCTGGCACCTTC
TRBJ2-1 few TRBD2 TRBV2 17 CASTLTSGAYSYNEQFF TGTGCCAGCACCTTGACTAGCGGGGCGTACTCCTACAATGAGCAGTTCTTC
TRBJ2-5 many - TRBV20-1 14 CSARDARGEETQYF TGCAGTGCTAGAGATGCCAGGGGGGAAGAGACCCAGTACTTC
TRBJ2-2 few - TRBV12-3/TRBV12-4 12 CASSPDPLEMFF TGTGCCAGCAGCCCGGACCCCCTCGAGATGTTTTTT
TRBJ2-1 - TRBD2 TRBV24-1 16 CATSGPLAGGATEQFF TGTGCCACCAGTGGTCCACTAGCGGGAGGGGCCACTGAGCAGTTCTTC
TRBJ1-2 - - TRBV3-1 15 CAGSQEGLTDYGYTF TGTGCCGGCAGCCAAGAGGGGTTGACGGACTATGGCTACACCTTC
TRBJ2-5 - - TRBV28 15 CASTDQGRTQETQYF TGTGCCAGCACCGACCAGGGCAGGACGCAAGAGACCCAGTACTTC
TRBJ2-4 - - TRBV27 14 CASSLENAKNIQYF TGTGCCAGCAGTTTAGAGAATGCCAAAAACATTCAGTACTTC
TRBJ2-7 - TRBD1 TRBV4-1 18 CASSQDIGQGFLSYEQYF TGCGCCAGCAGCCAAGATATAGGACAGGGGTTCCTGAGCTACGAGCAGTACTTC
TRBJ2-5 - TRBD2 TRBV28 16 CASSRGLAGEQETQYF TGTGCCAGCAGCCGGGGACTAGCGGGTGAACAAGAGACCCAGTACTTC
TRBJ2-1 many - TRBV12-3/TRBV12-4 13 CASSPQVHNEQFF TGTGCCAGCAGTCCCCAGGTGCACAATGAGCAGTTCTTC
TRBJ2-1 - TRBD1 TRBV20-1 16 CSAPGQGTWDGNEQFF TGCAGTGCTCCGGGACAGGGGACGTGGGATGGCAATGAGCAGTTCTTC
TRBJ2-3 few - TRBV6-5 15 CASMRDFRSTDTQYF TGTGCCAGCATGAGGGACTTCAGAAGCACAGATACGCAGTATTTT
TRBJ2-3 - - TRBV28 14 CASSVGWGRDTQYF TGTGCCAGCAGTGTCGGGTGGGGTAGAGATACGCAGTATTTT
TRBJ2-4 - TRBD2 TRBV2 17 CDSDLGTSAIHKNIQYF TGTGACAGCGATTTAGGGACTAGCGCCATACATAAAAACATTCAGTACTTC
TRBJ1-6 once TRBD1 TRBV6-5 14 CASSYDRDNSPLHF TGTGCCAGCAGTTACGACAGGGATAATTCACCCCTCCACTTT
TRBJ2-7 few - TRBV9 13 CASSVGVMAEQYF TGTGCCAGCAGCGTAGGGGTAATGGCCGAGCAGTACTTC
TRBJ2-5 many TRBD1 TRBV29-1 12 CSGKQGSETQYF TGCAGCGGGAAACAGGGGAGTGAGACCCAGTACTTC
TRBJ2-6 many - TRBV4-2 18 CASSQEAARGSGANVLTF TGTGCCAGCAGCCAAGAGGCCGCCAGAGGCTCTGGGGCCAACGTCCTGACTTTC
TRBJ2-3 few - TRBV6-2/TRBV6-3 15 CASSYGAARTDTQYF TGTGCCAGCAGTTACGGGGCAGCCCGCACAGATACGCAGTATTTT
TRBJ2-1 - TRBD1 TRBV6-5 14 CASKGQGSYNEQFF TGTGCCAGCAAAGGACAGGGGTCCTACAATGAGCAGTTCTTC
TRBJ2-7 - TRBD1 TRBV20-1 15 CSARDGTGGHYEQYF TGCAGTGCTAGGGATGGGACAGGGGGCCACTACGAGCAGTACTTC
TRBJ2-5 few TRBD2 TRBV6-2/TRBV6-3 18 CASSYLASGRAIQETQYF TGTGCCAGCAGTTACCTGGCTAGCGGGAGGGCCATCCAAGAGACCCAGTACTTC
TRBJ2-7 once TRBD2 TRBV5-1 18 CASSLDPGLAGEGYEQYF TGCGCCAGCAGCTTGGACCCGGGACTAGCGGGAGAAGGCTACGAGCAGTACTTC
TRBJ2-1 many - TRBV2 11 CASAPYNEQFF TGTGCCAGCGCGCCATACAATGAGCAGTTCTTC
TRBJ2-3 few TRBD2 TRBV4-3 18 CASSQDTSGSGSTDTQYF TGCGCCAGCAGCCAAGATACTAGCGGGAGCGGTAGCACAGATACGCAGTATTTT
TRBJ2-7 - - TRBV5-1 16 CASSLDVASSYNEQYF TGCGCCAGCAGCTTGGATGTGGCGAGCTCCTACAATGAGCAGTACTTC
TRBJ1-1 many - TRBV5-1 14 CASSLSASGTEAFF TGCGCCAGCAGCTTGTCGGCTAGTGGGACTGAAGCTTTCTTT
TRBJ2-5 - - TRBV30 14 CAWTDYRTTTEQYF TGTGCCTGGACTGATTACCGGACTACGACGGAGCAGTACTTC
TRBJ2-3 - - TRBV20-1 13 CSARGDRRDTQYF TGCAGTGCTAGAGGCGACAGACGGGATACGCAGTATTTT
TRBJ2-6 - - TRBV27 16 CASSLQSPFGANVLTF TGTGCCAGCAGTCTACAAAGTCCCTTTGGGGCCAACGTCCTGACTTTC
TRBJ2-4 - - TRBV29-1 11 CSVVGGDIQYF TGCAGCGTTGTAGGGGGAGACATTCAGTACTTC
TRBJ2-7 - - TRBV15 19 CATSRDTKGSGLVIVEQYF TGTGCCACCAGCAGAGATACTAAAGGGTCGGGACTTGTTATAGTCGAGCAGTACTTC
TRBJ2-1 - - TRBV5-1 15 CASSLEVGLIDEQFF TGCGCCAGCAGCTTGGAAGTAGGTCTCATCGATGAGCAGTTCTTC
TRBJ2-3 - - TRBV30 17 CAWSVGRLGGNTDTQYF TGTGCCTGGAGTGTAGGGCGATTGGGTGGGAACACAGATACGCAGTATTTT
TRBJ2-5 - TRBD1 TRBV28 14 CASTKTGGAETQYF TGTGCCAGCACAAAGACAGGGGGCGCAGAGACCCAGTACTTC
TRBJ2-3 - TRBD1 TRBV4-2 16 CASSLTGQPSTDTQYF TGTGCCAGCAGCCTAACGGGACAGCCGAGCACAGATACGCAGTATTTT
TRBJ2-1 - TRBD1 TRBV4-2 16 CASSQGPGQGYNEQFF TGTGCCAGCAGCCAAGGTCCGGGACAGGGCTACAATGAGCAGTTCTTC
TRBJ1-2 - TRBD1 TRBV29-1 15 CSVEPWDRGDYGYTF TGCAGCGTTGAGCCTTGGGACAGGGGCGACTATGGCTACACCTTC
TRBJ2-7 many TRBD1 TRBV9 14 CASSVGQGGYEQYF TGTGCCAGCAGCGTTGGACAGGGAGGCTACGAGCAGTACTTC
TRBJ2-1 - - TRBV27 13 CATKTDSYNEQFF TGTGCCACCAAGACTGACTCCTACAATGAGCAGTTCTTC